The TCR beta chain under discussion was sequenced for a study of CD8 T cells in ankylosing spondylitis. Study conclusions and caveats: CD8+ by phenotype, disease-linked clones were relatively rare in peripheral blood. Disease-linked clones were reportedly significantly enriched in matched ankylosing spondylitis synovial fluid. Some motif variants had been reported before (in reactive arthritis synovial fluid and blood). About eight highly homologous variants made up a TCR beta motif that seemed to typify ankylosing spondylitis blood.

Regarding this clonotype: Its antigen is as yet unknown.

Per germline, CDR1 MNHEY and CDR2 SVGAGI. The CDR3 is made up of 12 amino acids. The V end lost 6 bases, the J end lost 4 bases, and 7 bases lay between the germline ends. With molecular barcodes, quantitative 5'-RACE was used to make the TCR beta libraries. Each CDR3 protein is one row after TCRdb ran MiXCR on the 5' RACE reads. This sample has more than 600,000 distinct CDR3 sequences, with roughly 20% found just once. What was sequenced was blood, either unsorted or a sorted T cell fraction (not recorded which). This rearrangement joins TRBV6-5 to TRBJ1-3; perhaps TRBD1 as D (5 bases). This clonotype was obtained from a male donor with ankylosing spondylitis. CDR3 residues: CASRTEGNTIYF. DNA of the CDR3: TGTGCCAGCAGGACAGAGGGAAACACCATATATTTT.